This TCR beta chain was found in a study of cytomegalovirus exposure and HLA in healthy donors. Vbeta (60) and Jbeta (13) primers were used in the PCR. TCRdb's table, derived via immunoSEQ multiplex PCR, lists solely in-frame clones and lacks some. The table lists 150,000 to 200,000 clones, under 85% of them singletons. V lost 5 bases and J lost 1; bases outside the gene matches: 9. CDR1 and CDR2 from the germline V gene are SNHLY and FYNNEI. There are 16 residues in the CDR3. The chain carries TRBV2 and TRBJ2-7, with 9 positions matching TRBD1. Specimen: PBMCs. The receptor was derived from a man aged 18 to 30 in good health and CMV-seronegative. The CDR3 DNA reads TGTGCCAGCAGTACACCCGGGACAGGGTATTCCTACGAGCAGTACTTC. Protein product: CASSTPGTGYSYEQYF.